This T cell receptor beta chain was profiled in a study of CD8+ T cells in alopecia areata (dated by TCRdb to 2016 to 2019). In the study overall: The treated patients took part in an open-label pilot trial in which moderate-to-severe alopecia areata was treated with oral tofacitinib at 5 to 10 mg twice daily. Biopsies were taken from tofacitinib-treated patients at baseline and at 4 and 24 weeks of treatment, and a later scalp biopsy was taken in several of the tofacitinib-treated patients. Clonality in the scalp was compared among normal scalp (n=4), patchy alopecia areata scalp (n=8), and alopecia totalis/universalis scalp (n=8). RNA was extracted with the PAXgene miRNA kit for fixed scalp, the miRNeasy kit for PBMCs, and the RNeasy kit for mouse skin. Patients received tofacitinib for 6 to 18 months and were then followed off drug for 6 months to check for delayed response and recurrence. Human TCRbeta sequencing covered scalp tissue and sorted CD4+ and CD8+ peripheral blood T cells from patchy and totalis/universalis alopecia areata patients and healthy controls. TCRbeta CDR3 regions were amplified by immunoSEQ multiplex PCR using 35 Vbeta forward and 13 Jbeta reverse primers. Disease severity in treated patients was measured with the SALT score, which quantifies the percentage of affected scalp surface area. To study T cell clonal expansion in alopecia areata, the researchers applied high-throughput TCRbeta sequencing to both the C3H/HeJ mouse model and human patients.

The library was prepared using the immunoSEQ multiplex PCR assay. RNA was extracted from all samples and reverse transcribed into cDNA, which served as template for TCR sequencing. SuperScript III was used to make first-strand cDNA, primed with a 2:1 mix of oligo-dT and random hexamers. A synthetic immune receptor repertoire was used to measure amplification bias, and any remaining bias was corrected computationally. From the authors' description of their analysis: Raw reads were preprocessed to remove errors, and CDR3 was defined by IMGT conventions from the conserved cysteine to phenylalanine. Clonality was computed by normalizing Shannon entropy by log2 of the number of productive unique TCRs and subtracting the result from 1. Whether each scalp clone was CD4 or CD8 was inferred by checking scalp TCRbeta sequences against the CD4 and CD8 repertoires from sorted blood. This is the immuneACCESS table as TCRdb keeps it, with only in-frame sequences that have V and J called. A part of the clones is gone; compared with another copy, unresolved V genes explain less than half, and the rest is unexplained. That table gives V, J and clone size, and the DNA gave D and trimming. This sample has approximately 1,300 clones in its table, and approximately 71% of those were observed once. The ten most abundant clones make up less than 11% of the sample.

Sample time point, as interpreted from the label and publication: roughly 24 weeks on oral tofacitinib. This specimen's treatment or condition label, interpreted: oral pan-JAK inhibitor, 5-10 mg twice daily. Peripheral blood and lesional scalp punch biopsies were obtained from patients with alopecia areata. Scalp biopsies from humans were placed right away in PAXgene tissue containers for fixation. Only one count was recorded for this clone. The antigen it recognizes is unknown. Per-nucleotide qualities are absent, and no much larger clonotype sits a single base away. Overall study results and their limits: Compared with normal scalp, lesional scalp, particularly in alopecia totalis/universalis, had higher clonality and more expanded CD8+ clones, which suggests antigenic drive. Because the treated cohort was small and had just a single nonresponder, larger studies are needed to establish links between baseline CD8+ expansion and response. During tofacitinib treatment, many expanded lesional clones remained in scalp and blood, and this persistence may partly explain relapse after treatment is stopped. Compared with mice, TCR sequences shared between patients were less clear, possibly partly because of HLA diversity across the patient population. Scalp clonality and the number of expanded CD8+ clones among the top 100 scalp clones were significantly decreased by tofacitinib. Scalp TCR repertoire analysis is complicated because resident alphabeta T cells in normal human skin are also sequenced, whereas mouse skin is dominated by gammadelta T cells.

Sequenced material: skin, taken at week 24, from a patient treated with tofacitinib. This TCR was recovered from a human donor with alopecia areata.

The sequenced DNA is TGTGCCAGCTCTGTAGGGACAGGGAATAGCAATCAGCCCCAGCATTTT. It translates as CASSVGTGNSNQPQHF. The chain couples TRBV18 to TRBJ1-5; TRBD1 agrees with 9 junctional bases. The CDR3 holds 16 amino acids from the cysteine to the phenylalanine. This entry keeps only the CDR3 DNA: 48 bases, framed from base 1. At the junction V is shortened by 6 bases and J by 0 bases; bases outside the gene matches: 6. Per the germline V gene, KGHSH is the CDR1 and LQKENI is the CDR2.